Each of the 28 T cell receptor beta chains below was sequenced from the same sample in a study of OX40 agonist ivuxolimab in advanced cancers. This table comes from immunoSEQ multiplex PCR, and its TCRdb copy is limited to in-frame clones, with some not included. This table holds roughly 36,000 clones, under 85% found once. Sequenced material: CD4+ or CD8+ T cells sorted from blood, taken in a trial of the OX40 agonist ivuxolimab. The receptors here all came from an adult with an advanced solid tumor such as melanoma, head and neck, liver or kidney cancer.

The J gene is TRBJ1-1, the V gene TRBV7-3, with 8 bases matching TRBD1. Looked up from germline, CDR1 is SGHTA and CDR2 is FQGTGA. Unmatched junction bases numbered 4, after V lost 4 bases and J lost 3 bases. The CDR3 contains 14 residues. CDR3 DNA sequence: TGTGCCAGCAGCTCGACAGGGGCGGACACTGAAGCTTTCTTT. It specifies CASSSTGADTEAFF.

The chain uses TRBV21-1 and TRBJ2-3; whether TRBD2, the table's D call, matches the DNA was not checked. TRBV21-1 is tagged as a pseudogene. There are 11 residues in the CDR3. CDR3 bases: TGTGCCAGGAATGGAGCAGATACGCAGTATTTT. Protein product: CARNGADTQYF.

The V gene is TRBV5-6, the J gene TRBJ1-1; D gene uncertain. Between the trimmed V and J ends, which lost 2 bases and 2 bases, there was a span of 7 bases. The CDR3 is 13 amino acids. Germline V CDR1 and CDR2: SGHDT, YYEEEE. The CDR3 sequence: CASSLGDNTEAFF. CDR3 sequence (DNA): TGTGCCAGCAGCTTAGGCGACAACACTGAAGCTTTCTTT.

The genes are TRBV5-7 and TRBJ2-4, with D hard to call. TRBV5-7 is marked as an open reading frame, function uncertain. V lost 2 bases to trimming and J lost 0 bases, with 9 bases between them. CDR3 size: 15 residues. CDR3 protein: CASSFNGLAKNIQYF. The CDR3, as DNA: TGTGCCAGCAGCTTTAACGGTTTAGCCAAAAACATTCAGTACTTC.

The chain links TRBV28 to TRBJ2-5, with 9 bases identical to TRBD2. The J call may be mistaken, given a closer DNA end match to TRBJ2-7. Per germline, CDR1 MDHEN and CDR2 SYDVKM. This CDR3 has 16 residues. DNA of the CDR3: TGTGCCAGCAGTTTTAACCTAGCGGGACTATCCTACGAGCAGTACTTC. Protein: CASSFNLAGLSYEQYF.

This chain links TRBV12-5 with TRBJ1-5; 8 nucleotides match TRBD1. Germline values: CDR1 LGHNT, CDR2 FRNRAP. The CDR3 sequence is 14 residues long. J was trimmed by 7 bases and V by 3 bases; bases with no gene match: 5. CDR3 protein: CASGFGQGGQPQHF. The CDR3 DNA sequence: TGTGCTAGTGGTTTTGGACAGGGTGGGCAGCCCCAGCATTTT.

This rearrangement joins TRBV11-2 to TRBJ2-1, with TRBD1 matching 9 bases. V lost 4 bases to trimming and J lost 6 bases; unmatched junction nucleotides: 7. Germline V gene lookup returns CDR1 SGHAT and CDR2 FQNNGV. The CDR3 sequence is 15 residues long. CDR3 nucleotide sequence: TGTGCCAGCAGCTCCGGGACAGGGTATTTCAATGAGCAGTTCTTC. This sequence encodes CASSSGTGYFNEQFF. Drawing the rest from reference TRBV11-2 and TRBJ2-1, the complete variable domain is EAGVAQSPRYKIIEKRQSVAFWCNPISGHATLYWYQQILGQGPKLLIQFQNNGVVDDSQLPKDRFSAERLKGVDSTLKIQPAKLEDSAVYLCASSSGTGYFNEQFFGPGTRLTVL.

This chain joins TRBV7-9 and TRBJ1-2, with TRBD1 matching over 9 bases. From germline, CDR1 is SEHNR and CDR2 FQNEAQ (reference sequence). The trim removed 5 bases at V and 3 bases at J, leaving 7 bases unmatched. CDR3 length: 15 amino acids. CDR3: CASSAGQGSDYGYTF. The CDR3 nucleotides are TGTGCCAGCAGCGCGGGACAGGGAAGCGACTATGGCTACACCTTC.

The V gene is TRBV7-2, the J gene TRBJ2-3, with 9 bases aligning to TRBD2. The V and J ends lost 5 bases and 1 base, in that order; junction bases with no gene match: 16. This CDR3 has 19 residues. Germline V gene lookup returns CDR1 SGHTA and CDR2 FQGNSA. CDR3 coding DNA: TGTGCCAGCAGCCTCAGGGCTAGCGGGGTGACTGGGGGCACAGATACGCAGTATTTT. Its translation: CASSLRASGVTGGTDTQYF.

The chain employs TRBV6-5 and TRBJ2-3; 8 bases agree with TRBD1. This CDR3 has 12 residues. CDR1 and CDR2 (germline): MNHEY, SVGAGI. V trimming: 11 bases; J trimming: 8 bases; junction bases outside the gene matches: 9. CDR3 nucleotides: TGTGCCTCGGGCAGGGGGCGAGGTACGCAGTATTTT. It specifies CASGRGRGTQYF.

The V gene is TRBV19, the J gene TRBJ1-5; D perhaps matches TRBD1 (6 bases). Germline V gives CDR1 LNHDA, CDR2 SQIVND (reference sequence). Trimming shortened V by 2 bases and J by 6 bases, and 14 bases separated the two germline ends. CDR3 size: 15 residues. The CDR3 DNA reads TGTGCCAGTAGTATACGGGGGGGCAGGGCTCAGCCCCAGCATTTT. Translated: CASSIRGGRAQPQHF.

This chain connects TRBV10-3 to TRBJ1-3; D unclear. This CDR3 region has 14 residues. V was shortened by 6 bases and J by 4 bases, with 13 bases between the two germline ends. The germline CDR1 and CDR2 sequences are ENHRY and SYGVKD. CDR3 loop: CAIRDIVRGNTIYF. In DNA, the CDR3 is TGTGCCATCAGGGATATAGTGCGCGGAAACACCATATATTTT.

The chain employs TRBV19 and TRBJ1-1; D remains ambiguous. The CDR3 totals 14 residues. Germline V gene lookup returns CDR1 LNHDA and CDR2 SQIVND (reference sequence). V was pared by 1 base and J by 1 base, with 7 bases between. The CDR3 reads CASSIVRPNTEAFF. Written as DNA, the CDR3 is TGTGCCAGTAGTATAGTCCGGCCGAACACTGAAGCTTTCTTT.

This sequence joins TRBV10-3 and TRBJ1-5, with TRBD1 matching 9 bases. J was trimmed by 6 bases and V by 5 bases; bases with no gene match: 5. This CDR3 spans 14 amino acids. Per the germline V gene, CDR1 is ENHRY and CDR2 is SYGVKD. CDR3 DNA: TGTGCCATCAGTTTGGGACAGGGCTTTCAGCCCCAGCATTTT. Amino acids: CAISLGQGFQPQHF.

The J gene is TRBJ2-3, the V gene TRBV5-1, with 8 nucleotides matching TRBD2. Germline CDR1 is SGHRS and CDR2 is YFSETQ. The CDR3 consists of 15 residues. V trimming: 3 bases; J trimming: 1 base; junction bases outside the gene matches: 4. CDR3 sequence reads: CASSWEAGGTDTQYF. The CDR3 DNA sequence: TGCGCCAGCAGCTGGGAAGCGGGGGGCACAGATACGCAGTATTTT.

The gene calls are TRBV2 and TRBJ1-5; D is uncertain. CDR1 SNHLY and CDR2 FYNNEI come from the germline V gene. The CDR3 length is 13 residues. V lost 0 bases and J lost 5, with 5 bases in between. CDR3 sequence: CASSEAGYQPQHF. CDR3 coding DNA: TGTGCCAGCAGTGAAGCAGGGTATCAGCCCCAGCATTTT.

J is TRBJ1-2 and V is TRBV6-6, with D hard to call. Trimming stripped 3 bases from V and 0 bases from J, with 11 bases between. The germline gives CDR1 MNHNY, CDR2 SVGAGI (reference sequence). This CDR3 has 15 amino acids. Here the CDR3 DNA reads TGTGCCAGCAGTTATCCCGACATAGCTAACTATGGCTACACCTTC. Protein sequence: CASSYPDIANYGYTF.

This clone was seen just once. DNA for the CDR3: TGTGCCAGCAGCTTACTTGGGGATTTCACCGGGGAGCTGTTTTTT. Its translation: CASSLLGDFTGELFF. The chain links TRBV7-6 to TRBJ2-2; D is undetermined. The CDR3 consists of 15 residues. Trimming removed 2 bases at V and 4 bases at J, with 11 bases between. Germline assignment: CDR1 SGHVS and CDR2 FNYEAQ.

This clone was seen a single time. The chain is built from TRBV9 and TRBJ2-5; a weak D match, TRBD2 (7 bases). Trimming shortened V by 4 bases and J by 0 bases, and 13 bases separated the two germline ends. The germline gives CDR1 SGDLS, CDR2 YYNGEE. CDR3 length: 15 residues. The CDR3, as DNA: TGTGCCAGCAGCTTAGGGGGGGTCTACCAAGAGACCCAGTACTTC. Translating gives CASSLGGVYQETQYF.

This clone was detected once. The V and J genes are TRBV20-1 and TRBJ2-5; maybe TRBD1 (5 bases). V dropped 3 bases and J dropped 4 bases, with 6 bases sitting between them. This CDR3 comprises 11 residues. Per germline, CDR1 DFQATT and CDR2 SNEGSKA (reference sequence). DNA for the CDR3: TGCAGTGCTAGTCAGGGAGAGACCCAGTACTTC. This sequence encodes CSASQGETQYF.

The chain employs TRBV12-5 and TRBJ2-5; D is unresolved. CDR3 length: 12 residues. Trimming removed 4 bases at V and 4 bases at J, with 7 bases between. Germline V lookup: CDR1 LGHNT, CDR2 FRNRAP. The chain's CDR3 is CASGSPGETQYF. The CDR3 DNA is TGTGCTAGTGGTTCCCCAGGAGAGACCCAGTACTTC.

The chain combines TRBV9 with TRBJ2-3; perhaps TRBD1 as D (5 bases). V dropped 2 bases and J dropped 4 bases, with 11 bases sitting between them. Germline V gene sequence: CDR1 SGDLS, CDR2 YYNGEE. CDR3 length: 14 amino acids. In DNA form, the CDR3 reads TGTGCCAGCAGCGTTGCAGGGTTTCCAGATACGCAGTATTTT. Translating gives CASSVAGFPDTQYF.

V usage is TRBV7-2 and J usage is TRBJ2-2; D gene ambiguous. The ends were cut back, 2 bases at V and 9 bases at J, with 4 bases in the middle. Germline V gene lookup returns CDR1 SGHTA and CDR2 FQGNSA. The CDR3 covers 11 residues. The CDR3 DNA reads as TGTGCCAGCAGCTTATCTTGGGAGCTGTTTTTT. It encodes CASSLSWELFF.

This clone was recorded once. The V call is TRBV2, the J call TRBJ1-5, with D possibly TRBD1 on 5 matching bases. Trimming took 6 bases from V and 6 from J, leaving 12 bases between them. CDR3 length: 13 residues. Germline values: CDR1 SNHLY, CDR2 FYNNEI. CDR3 coding DNA: TGTGCCAGCAGGGGGCAGGGAGGTCAGCCCCAGCATTTT. It is translated as CASRGQGGQPQHF. Variable domain in full (rest from reference TRBV2 and TRBJ1-5): EPEVTQTPSHQVTQMGQEVILRCVPISNHLYFYWYRQILGQKVEFLVSFYNNEISEKSEIFDDQFSVERPDGSNFTLKIRSTKLEDSAMYFCASRGQGGQPQHFGDGTRLSIL.

This clone is medium-sized (0.01 to 0.1%) in the sample. A junction boundary mismatches the germline segment, possibly from a read error. Here the CDR3 reads CASSLAGTDAFF. CDR3 sequence (DNA): TGTGCCAGCAGCCTGGCTGGGACTGACGCTTTCTTT. The chain links TRBV7-2 to TRBJ1-1; D may be TRBD1 (5 bases). CDR1 is SGHTA, CDR2 FQGNSA, per germline. This CDR3 is built from 12 residues.

This chain links TRBV11-1 with TRBJ1-2, with 10 bases fitting TRBD1. CDR3 size: 14 residues. The junction had 6 bases not matched to a gene; V was cut back by 5 bases and J by 6 bases. Germline V gives CDR1 SGHAT, CDR2 FQDESV (reference sequence). The CDR3 DNA reads TGTGCCAGCAGCAAGTTGACAGGGGGCGATGGCTACACCTTC. This sequence encodes CASSKLTGGDGYTF. Complete variable domain (other parts from reference TRBV11-1 and TRBJ1-2): EAEVAQSPRYKITEKSQAVAFWCDPISGHATLYWYRQILGQGPELLVQFQDESVVDDSQLPKDRFSAERLKGVDSTLKIQPAELGDSAMYLCASSKLTGGDGYTFGSGTRLTVV.

The CDR3 coding sequence is TGTGCCAGCAGCTATGGGGATCCCTCCTACGAGCAGTACTTC. Translated, it gives CASSYGDPSYEQYF. The chain has TRBV5-6 and TRBJ2-7; D not resolved. CDR3 length: 14 residues. With 3 bases removed from V and 0 bases from J, the gap between germline ends came to 10 bases. Germline V lookup: CDR1 SGHDT, CDR2 YYEEEE.

There are a few counts of this clone. The chain is built from TRBV6-5 and TRBJ1-2; a possible D gene is TRBD1 (6 bases). The V gene's germline CDR1 is MNHEY and CDR2 SVGAGI. The CDR3 extends over 13 amino acids. Trimming took 8 bases from V and 5 from J, leaving 15 bases between them. The CDR3 spells CASRRGSDYGYTF. For the CDR3, the DNA is TGTGCCAGCCGGAGGGGGTCGGATTATGGCTACACCTTC.